Sequencing of this T cell receptor beta chain was carried out in a study of cytomegalovirus exposure and HLA in healthy donors. Broader study findings: Further analysis was carried out later, and it showed several of the most significant clusters appearing linked to common viral pathogens. A prior analysis recorded that most TCR beta V segments were productive about 87% or about 30% of the time. It was in a later analysis that TCR association rates were seen to vary by HLA locus, highest for DRB1 and lowest for HLA-C.

Regarding this clone: Its matching antigen is unknown.

The PCR used 60 Vbeta and 13 Jbeta primers. Method: immunoSEQ multiplex PCR; TCRdb's copy keeps in-frame clones and lacks some. The table lists some 50,000 clones, about two thirds of them singletons. Donors counted as nominally healthy when sampled, yet unrecorded immune exposures were likely. Trimming cost V 5 bases and J 6 bases, with 14 bases left between them. This CDR3 contains 13 residues. Looked up from germline, CDR1 is SEHNR and CDR2 is FQNEAQ (reference sequence). The TCR comes from a woman aged 50 to 60 in good health and CMV-seropositive. The rearrangement uses TRBV7-9 and TRBJ2-7, with a tentative D call TRBD2 (5 bases). Sequencing was done on a sample of PBMCs. The CDR3 sequence: CASSPRADSEQYF. In nucleotides, the CDR3 is TGTGCCAGCAGCCCGCGGGCGGATTCCGAGCAGTACTTC.